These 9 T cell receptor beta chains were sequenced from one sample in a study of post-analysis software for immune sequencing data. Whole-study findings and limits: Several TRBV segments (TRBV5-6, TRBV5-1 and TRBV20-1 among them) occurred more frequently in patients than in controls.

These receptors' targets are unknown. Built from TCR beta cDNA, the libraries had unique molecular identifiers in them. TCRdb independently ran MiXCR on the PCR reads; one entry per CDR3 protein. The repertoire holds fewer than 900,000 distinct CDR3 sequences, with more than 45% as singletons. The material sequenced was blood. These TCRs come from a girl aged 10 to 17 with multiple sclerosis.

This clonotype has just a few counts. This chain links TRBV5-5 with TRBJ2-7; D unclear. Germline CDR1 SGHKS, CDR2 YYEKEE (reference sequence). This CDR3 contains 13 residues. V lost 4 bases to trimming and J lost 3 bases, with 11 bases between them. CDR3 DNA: TGTGCCAGCAGCCCGCGTCCCGACTACGAGCAGTACTTC. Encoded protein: CASSPRPDYEQYF. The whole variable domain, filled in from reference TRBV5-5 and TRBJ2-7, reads DAGVTQSPTHLIKTRGQQVTLRCSPISGHKSVSWYQQVLGQGPQFIFQYYEKEERGRGNFPDRFSARQFPNYSSELNVNALLLGDSALYLCASSPRPDYEQYFGPGTRLTVT.

CDR3 loop: CASSASDTTPYEQYF. The DNA for the CDR3 is TGTGCCAGCAGCGCTTCCGACACCACTCCCTACGAGCAGTACTTC. V gene TRBV9 combines with J gene TRBJ2-7; D is uncertain. Trimming took 3 bases from V and 2 from J, leaving 15 bases between them. Germline CDR1 is SGDLS and CDR2 is YYNGEE. CDR3 length: 15 amino acids.

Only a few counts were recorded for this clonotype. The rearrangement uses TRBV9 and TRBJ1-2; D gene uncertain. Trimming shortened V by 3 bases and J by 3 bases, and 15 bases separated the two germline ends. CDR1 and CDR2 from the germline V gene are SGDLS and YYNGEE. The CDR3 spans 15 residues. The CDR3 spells CASSGLAEADYGYTF. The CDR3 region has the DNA TGTGCCAGCAGCGGACTAGCCGAGGCGGACTATGGCTACACCTTC.

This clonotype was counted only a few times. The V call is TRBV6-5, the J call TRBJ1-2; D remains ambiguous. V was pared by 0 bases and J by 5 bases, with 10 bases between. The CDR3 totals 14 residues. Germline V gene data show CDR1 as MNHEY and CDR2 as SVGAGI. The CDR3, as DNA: TGTGCCAGCAGTTACTCGCCGGAGTCTTATGGCTACACCTTC. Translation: CASSYSPESYGYTF.

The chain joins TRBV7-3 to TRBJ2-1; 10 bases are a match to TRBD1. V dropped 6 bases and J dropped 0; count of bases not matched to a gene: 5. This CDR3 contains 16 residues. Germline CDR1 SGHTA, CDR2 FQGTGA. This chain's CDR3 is CASRAGTGDSYNEQFF. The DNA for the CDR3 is TGTGCCAGCAGAGCCGGGACAGGGGACTCCTACAATGAGCAGTTCTTC.

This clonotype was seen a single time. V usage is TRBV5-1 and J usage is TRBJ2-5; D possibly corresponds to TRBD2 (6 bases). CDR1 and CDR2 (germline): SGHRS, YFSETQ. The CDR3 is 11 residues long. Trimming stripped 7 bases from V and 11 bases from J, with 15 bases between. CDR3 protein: CASVRGNEQYF. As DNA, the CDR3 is TGCGCCAGCGTCCGGGGGAATGAGCAGTACTTC.

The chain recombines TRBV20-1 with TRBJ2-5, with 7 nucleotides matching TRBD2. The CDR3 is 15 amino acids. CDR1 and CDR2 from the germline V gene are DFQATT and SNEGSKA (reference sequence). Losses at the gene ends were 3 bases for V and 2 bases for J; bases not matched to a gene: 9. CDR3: CSASQVGTTQETQYF. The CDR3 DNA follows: TGCAGTGCTAGCCAAGTCGGGACTACGCAAGAGACCCAGTACTTC.

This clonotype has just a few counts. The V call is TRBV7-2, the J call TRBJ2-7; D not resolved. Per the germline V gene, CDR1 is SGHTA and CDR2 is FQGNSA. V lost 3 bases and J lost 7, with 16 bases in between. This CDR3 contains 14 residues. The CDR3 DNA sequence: TGTGCCAGCAGCTTCCTAGGTTTAGGCGGAGAGCAGTACTTC. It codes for CASSFLGLGGEQYF.

CDR3 residues: CASSSAGQGDYNEQFF. The CDR3 region has the DNA TGTGCCAGCAGTAGCGCCGGTCAGGGAGACTACAATGAGCAGTTCTTC. The genes are TRBV28 and TRBJ2-1; D possibly uses TRBD1 or TRBD2 (5 bases each). Germline CDR1 reads MDHEN; CDR2 reads SYDVKM. V shed 5 bases and J shed 3 bases, with 17 bases lying between them. This CDR3 has 16 amino acids.